The clone carrying this T cell receptor (beta chain) was seen at least ten times. Its antigen is undetermined. The sample originates from a study of spatial heterogeneity in lung cancer. Background on the study: An average of more than ten raw reads was observed per unique TCR and UMI combination. Notes on the study in general: Whereas they appeared in blood less at follow-up, ubiquitous expanded tumor TCRs appeared there more at resection.

V was trimmed by 7 bases and J by 0 bases, leaving 16 bases between them. There are 16 residues in the CDR3. Individual TCR cDNA molecules each bore their own unique molecular identifier. TCRdb re-called the 5' RACE reads through MiXCR, storing one row per CDR3 protein. The sample has about 21,000 distinct CDR3 sequences, 4.6% seen once. Time point specified: sample taken at primary tumor resection. Without sorting, whole RNA was sequenced from tumor, nontumor lung or frozen PBMC. The approximately 72 donors had untreated early-stage non-small cell lung cancer. The sequence came from a male donor with early-stage non-small cell lung cancer. The source was PBMCs, collected at surgery. The chain is built from TRBV12-3 or TRBV12-4 and TRBJ1-3; a possible D gene is TRBD1 (6 bases). CDR3 nucleotides: TGTGCCAGCATCGACCAAGGACAGCTCTCTGGAAACACCATATATTTT. As protein: CASIDQGQLSGNTIYF.